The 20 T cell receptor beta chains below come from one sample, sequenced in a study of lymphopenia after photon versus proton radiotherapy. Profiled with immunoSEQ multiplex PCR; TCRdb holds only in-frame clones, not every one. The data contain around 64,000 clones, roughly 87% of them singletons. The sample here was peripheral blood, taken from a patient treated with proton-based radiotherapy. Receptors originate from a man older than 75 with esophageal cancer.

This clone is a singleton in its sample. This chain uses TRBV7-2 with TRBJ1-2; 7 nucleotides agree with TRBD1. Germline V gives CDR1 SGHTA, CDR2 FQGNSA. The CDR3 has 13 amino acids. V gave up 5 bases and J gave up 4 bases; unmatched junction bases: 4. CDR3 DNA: TGTGCCAGCAGCGAAGACAGGGTCTATGGCTACACCTTC. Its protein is CASSEDRVYGYTF.

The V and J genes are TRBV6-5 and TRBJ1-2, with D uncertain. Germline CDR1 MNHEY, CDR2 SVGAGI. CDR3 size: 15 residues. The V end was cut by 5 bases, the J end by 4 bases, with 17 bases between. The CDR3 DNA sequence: TGTGCCAGCAGTCGGGATTACGCTTATATCTATGGCTACACCTTC. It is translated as CASSRDYAYIYGYTF.

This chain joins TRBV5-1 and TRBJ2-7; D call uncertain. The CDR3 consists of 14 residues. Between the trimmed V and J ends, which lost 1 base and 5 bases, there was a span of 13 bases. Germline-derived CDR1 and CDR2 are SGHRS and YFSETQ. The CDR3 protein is CASSLMAGSDEQYF. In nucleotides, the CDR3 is TGCGCCAGCAGCTTGATGGCAGGATCCGACGAGCAGTACTTC. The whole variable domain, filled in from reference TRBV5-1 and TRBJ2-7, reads KAGVTQTPRYLIKTRGQQVTLSCSPISGHRSVSWYQQTPGQGLQFLFEYFSETQRNKGNFPGRFSGRQFSNSRSEMNVSTLELGDSALYLCASSLMAGSDEQYFGPGTRLTVT.

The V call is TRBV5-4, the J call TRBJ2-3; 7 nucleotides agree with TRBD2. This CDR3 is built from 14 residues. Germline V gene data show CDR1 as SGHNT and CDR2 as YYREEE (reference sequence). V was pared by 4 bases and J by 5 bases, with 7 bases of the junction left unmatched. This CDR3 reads CASSPASGKDTQYF. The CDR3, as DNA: TGTGCCAGCAGCCCCGCTAGCGGCAAAGATACGCAGTATTTT.

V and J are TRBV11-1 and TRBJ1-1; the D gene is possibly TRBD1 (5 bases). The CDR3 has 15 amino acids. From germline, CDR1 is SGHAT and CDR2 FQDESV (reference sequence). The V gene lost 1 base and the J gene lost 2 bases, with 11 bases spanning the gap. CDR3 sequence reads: CASSLGGGFNTEAFF. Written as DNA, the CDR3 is TGTGCCAGCAGCTTAGGGGGCGGTTTTAACACTGAAGCTTTCTTT.

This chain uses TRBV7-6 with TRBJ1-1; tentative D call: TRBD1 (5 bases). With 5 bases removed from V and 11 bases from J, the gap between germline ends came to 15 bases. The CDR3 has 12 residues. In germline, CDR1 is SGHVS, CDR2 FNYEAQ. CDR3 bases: TGTGCCAGCAGCAATACGGGGGGAATGGCTTTCTTT. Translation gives CASSNTGGMAFF.

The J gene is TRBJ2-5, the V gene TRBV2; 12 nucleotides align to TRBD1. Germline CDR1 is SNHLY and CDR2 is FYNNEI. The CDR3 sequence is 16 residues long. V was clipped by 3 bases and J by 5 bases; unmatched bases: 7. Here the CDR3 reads CASSDGTGGTGETQYF. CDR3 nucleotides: TGTGCCAGCAGTGATGGGACAGGGGGCACGGGGGAGACCCAGTACTTC.

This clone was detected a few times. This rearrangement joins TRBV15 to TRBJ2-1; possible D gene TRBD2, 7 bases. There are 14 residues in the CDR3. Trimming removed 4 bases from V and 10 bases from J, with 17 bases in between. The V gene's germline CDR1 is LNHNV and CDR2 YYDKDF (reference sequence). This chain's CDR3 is CATSTSAGAGEQFF. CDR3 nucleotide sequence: TGTGCCACCAGCACGTCTGCGGGGGCAGGGGAGCAGTTCTTC.

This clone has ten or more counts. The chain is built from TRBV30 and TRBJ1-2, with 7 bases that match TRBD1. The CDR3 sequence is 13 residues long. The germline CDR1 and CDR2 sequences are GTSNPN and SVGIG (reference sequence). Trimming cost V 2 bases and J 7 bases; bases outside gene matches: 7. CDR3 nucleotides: TGTGCCTGGAGTCCAGGGACAGCCGTTGGCTACACCTTC. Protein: CAWSPGTAVGYTF. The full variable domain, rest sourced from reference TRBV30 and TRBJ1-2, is SQTIHQWPATLVQPVGSPLSLECTVEGTSNPNLYWYRQAAGRGLQLLFYSVGIGQISSEVPQNLSASRPQDRQFILSSKKLLLSDSGFYLCAWSPGTAVGYTFGSGTRLTVV.

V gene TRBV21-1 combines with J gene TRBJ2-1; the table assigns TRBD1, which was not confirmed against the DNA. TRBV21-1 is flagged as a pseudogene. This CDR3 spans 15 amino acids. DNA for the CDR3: TGTGCCAGCAGCAGCGTCGGGACAGGGGACCATGAGCAGTTCTTC. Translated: CASSSVGTGDHEQFF.

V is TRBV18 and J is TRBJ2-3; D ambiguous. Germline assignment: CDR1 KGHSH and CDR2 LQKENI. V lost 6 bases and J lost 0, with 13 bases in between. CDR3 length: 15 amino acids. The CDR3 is CASSLRVPSTDTQYF. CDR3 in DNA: TGTGCCAGCTCCCTACGGGTTCCGAGCACAGATACGCAGTATTTT.

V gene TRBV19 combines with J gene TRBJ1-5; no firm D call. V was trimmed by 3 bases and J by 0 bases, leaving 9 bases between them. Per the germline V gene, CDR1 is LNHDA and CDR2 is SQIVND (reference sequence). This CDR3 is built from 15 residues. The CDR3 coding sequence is TGTGCCAGTAGTATGGGCGATTATAGCAATCAGCCCCAGCATTTT. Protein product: CASSMGDYSNQPQHF.

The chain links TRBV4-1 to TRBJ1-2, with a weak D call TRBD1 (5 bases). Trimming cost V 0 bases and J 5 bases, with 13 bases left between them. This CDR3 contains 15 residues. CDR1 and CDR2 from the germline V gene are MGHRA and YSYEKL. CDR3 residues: CASSQDANRIYGYTF. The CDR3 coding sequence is TGCGCCAGCAGCCAAGATGCGAACAGGATTTATGGCTACACCTTC.

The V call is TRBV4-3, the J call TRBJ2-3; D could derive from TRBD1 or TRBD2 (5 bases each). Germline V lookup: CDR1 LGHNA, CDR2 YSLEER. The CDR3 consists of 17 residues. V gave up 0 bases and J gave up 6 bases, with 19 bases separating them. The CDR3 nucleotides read TGCGCCAGCAGCCAAGATCCGAATACAGGAGAGGGGGATACGCAGTATTTT. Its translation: CASSQDPNTGEGDTQYF.

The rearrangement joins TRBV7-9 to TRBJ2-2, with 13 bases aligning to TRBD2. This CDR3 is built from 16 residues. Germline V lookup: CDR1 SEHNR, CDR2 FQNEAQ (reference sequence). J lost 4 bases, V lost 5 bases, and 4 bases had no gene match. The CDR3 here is CASSPGTSGVTGELFF. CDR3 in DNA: TGTGCCAGCAGCCCAGGGACTAGCGGGGTCACCGGGGAGCTGTTTTTT. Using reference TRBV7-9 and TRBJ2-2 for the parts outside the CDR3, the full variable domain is DTGVSQNPRHKITKRGQNVTFRCDPISEHNRLYWYRQTLGQGPEFLTYFQNEAQLEKSRLLSDRFSAERPKGSFSTLEIQRTEQGDSAMYLCASSPGTSGVTGELFFGEGSRLTVL.

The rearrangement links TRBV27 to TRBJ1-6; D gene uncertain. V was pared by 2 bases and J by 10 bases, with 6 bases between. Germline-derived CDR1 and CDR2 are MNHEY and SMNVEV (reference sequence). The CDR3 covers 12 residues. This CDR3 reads CASSLVGSPLHF. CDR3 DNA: TGTGCCAGCAGTTTAGTAGGCTCACCCCTCCACTTT.

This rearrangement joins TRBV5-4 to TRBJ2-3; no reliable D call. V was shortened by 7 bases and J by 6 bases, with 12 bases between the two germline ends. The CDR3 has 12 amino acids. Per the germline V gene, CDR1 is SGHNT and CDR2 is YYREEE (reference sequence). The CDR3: CASARQEDTQYF. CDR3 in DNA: TGTGCCAGCGCACGGCAGGAGGATACGCAGTATTTT.

CDR3 DNA sequence: TGTGCCAGCAGCCAAGCAGGGGTTGGAAACACTGAAGCTTTCTTT. The encoded protein is CASSQAGVGNTEAFF. This rearrangement joins TRBV4-2 to TRBJ1-1, with a weak D call TRBD1 (6 bases). Looked up from germline, CDR1 is LGHNA and CDR2 is YNFKEQ. V lost 1 base, J lost 2 bases, and 11 bases lay in between. The CDR3 spans 15 residues.

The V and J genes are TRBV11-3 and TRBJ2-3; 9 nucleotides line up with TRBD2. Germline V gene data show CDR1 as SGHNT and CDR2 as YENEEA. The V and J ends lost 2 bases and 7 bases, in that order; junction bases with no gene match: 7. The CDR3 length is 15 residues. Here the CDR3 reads CASSLLAGPGNTQYF. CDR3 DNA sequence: TGTGCCAGCAGCTTACTAGCGGGGCCAGGAAATACGCAGTATTTT.

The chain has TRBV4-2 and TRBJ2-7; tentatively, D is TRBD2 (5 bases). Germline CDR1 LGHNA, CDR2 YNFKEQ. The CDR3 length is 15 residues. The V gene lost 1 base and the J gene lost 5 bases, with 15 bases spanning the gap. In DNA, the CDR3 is TGTGCCAGCAGCCAAGTTGGGGAGAGGGCCCACGAGCAGTACTTC. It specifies CASSQVGERAHEQYF.